A single TCR beta chain is shown here with its context. TCRdb re-called the 5' RACE reads through MiXCR, storing one row per CDR3 protein. The table includes 130,000 to 150,000 distinct CDR3 sequences, roughly 6.3% detected once. This sample stems from a study of T-cell memory formation after mild COVID-19. Trimming took off 3 bases at V and 5 bases at J, with 14 bases between the two ends. Germline assignment: CDR1 SGHRS and CDR2 YFSETQ. The CDR3 is 15 residues long. The chain uses TRBV5-1 and TRBJ1-4; D is possibly TRBD1 (5 bases). What was sequenced was PBMCs or a T cell subset sorted from them (not recorded which). This TCR derives from an adult woman who had mild COVID-19 (a few samples of this study predate the infection). Cell type and time point are not known. The CDR3 loop is CASSSSGTVNEKLFF. CDR3 bases: TGCGCCAGCAGCTCCTCCGGGACGGTGAATGAAAAACTGTTTTTT.